Shown below are 20 T cell receptor beta chains from a single sample sequenced in a study of T cells in Graves' hyperthyroidism and ophthalmopathy. Amplification of TCR beta CDR3 regions used RNA as the template. The HTBI set primed first-round TCR CDR3 RT-PCR. TCRdb used MiXCR to reprocess the multiplex PCR reads, holding one entry per CDR3 protein. Of about 590,000 distinct CDR3 sequences in the sample, around 14% are singletons; the top ten hold less than 9.5%. Sequencing used blood. The receptors were sampled from a woman between 25 and 40 years old with Graves' hyperthyroidism.

This clonotype was detected many times. The chain links TRBV29-1 to TRBJ1-1; D unresolved. Between the trimmed V and J ends, which lost 6 bases and 8 bases, there was a span of 16 bases. The CDR3 is 12 residues long. Per germline, CDR1 SQVTM and CDR2 ANQGSEA. The DNA for the CDR3 is TGCAGCGTCGGACCTTCTGAAGGAGAAGCTTTCTTT. It yields the protein CSVGPSEGEAFF.

This clonotype has ten or more counts. J is TRBJ2-5 and V is TRBV6-2 or TRBV6-3, with a tentative D call TRBD2 (5 bases). This CDR3 is built from 15 residues. Between the trimmed V and J ends, which lost 6 bases and 1 base, there was a span of 15 bases. CDR1 is MNHEY and CDR2 is SVGEGT in the germline V gene. CDR3 residues: CASSPIMGSQETQYF. The CDR3 DNA follows: TGTGCCAGCAGCCCCATCATGGGGAGCCAAGAGACCCAGTACTTC.

This clonotype was counted many times. The V and J genes are TRBV2 and TRBJ2-1; tentative D call: TRBD2 (6 bases). The V and J ends lost 5 bases and 9 bases respectively, with 14 bases between them. In germline, CDR1 is SNHLY, CDR2 FYNNEI. CDR3 length: 13 amino acids. This CDR3 is CASSLRESGEQFF. In DNA, the CDR3 is TGTGCCAGCAGTCTTCGGGAGTCGGGTGAGCAGTTCTTC.

There are many counts of this clonotype. The chain combines TRBV11-2 with TRBJ1-2, with D unresolved. The CDR3 length is 14 residues. Trimming cost V 3 bases and J 0 bases, with 8 bases left between them. Germline CDR1 reads SGHAT; CDR2 reads FQNNGV. The CDR3 bases are TGTGCCAGCAGCTTGGGTGCTTCTAACTATGGCTACACCTTC. Protein sequence: CASSLGASNYGYTF.

The V gene is TRBV7-9, the J gene TRBJ1-1; D is uncertain. CDR1 SEHNR and CDR2 FQNEAQ come from the germline V gene (reference sequence). With 0 bases removed from V and 8 bases from J, the gap between germline ends came to 10 bases. CDR3 size: 13 residues. The CDR3 sequence: CASSLALRTEAFF. In DNA form, the CDR3 reads TGTGCCAGCAGCTTAGCGCTGAGGACCGAAGCTTTCTTT.

Ten or more counts support this clonotype. This chain connects TRBV19 to TRBJ1-2, with 11 bases matching TRBD1. V was clipped by 2 bases and J by 6 bases; unmatched bases: 2. The CDR3 consists of 14 residues. The germline gives CDR1 LNHDA, CDR2 SQIVND (reference sequence). CDR3 nucleotides: TGTGCCAGTAGTATACTGGACAGGGGGCATGGCTACACCTTC. Translating it yields CASSILDRGHGYTF.

This clonotype was recorded a few times. The genes are TRBV9 and TRBJ2-1, with 7 bases matching TRBD2. This CDR3 contains 14 residues. The ends lost 3 bases at V and 13 bases at J; junction bases unmatched: 13. CDR1 is SGDLS, CDR2 YYNGEE, per germline. The DNA for the CDR3 is TGTGCCAGCAGCGCCCCCGACGGGAGGCGGGGTCAGTTCTTC. This translates into CASSAPDGRRGQFF.

The chain carries TRBV4-2 and TRBJ1-4, with D perhaps matching TRBD1 (5 bases). Germline V gene lookup returns CDR1 LGHNA and CDR2 YNFKEQ. The CDR3 has 16 residues. Trimming took off 3 bases at V and 7 bases at J, with 18 bases between the two ends. The CDR3 is CASSHEKAGWGEKLFF. Written as DNA, the CDR3 is TGTGCCAGCAGCCATGAAAAAGCAGGGTGGGGTGAAAAACTGTTTTTT.

The genes are TRBV29-1 and TRBJ1-3; D ambiguous. Germline assignment: CDR1 SQVTM and CDR2 ANQGSEA. The CDR3 totals 13 residues. Trimming left V 1 base short and J 2 bases short, with 6 bases between. CDR3: CSVEGQAGNTIYF. In nucleotides, the CDR3 is TGCAGCGTTGAAGGGCAGGCTGGAAACACCATATATTTT.

For this clonotype: A single base separates this from a much larger clone, so it may be a read error. The V call is TRBV7-9, the J call TRBJ2-1; 11 nucleotides line up with TRBD1. The V and J ends lost 4 bases and 8 bases, in that order; junction bases with no gene match: 1. The CDR3 totals 13 residues. Germline CDR1 SEHNR, CDR2 FQNEAQ (reference sequence). CDR3 loop: CASSWTGGHEQFF. In DNA form, the CDR3 reads TGTGCCAGCAGCTGGACAGGGGGCCATGAGCAGTTCTTC.

V gene TRBV6-5 combines with J gene TRBJ1-2; D is possibly TRBD1 (5 bases). This CDR3 has 15 residues. Germline V gives CDR1 MNHEY, CDR2 SVGAGI. The V end lost 2 bases, the J end lost 0 bases, and 10 bases lay between the germline ends. CDR3 sequence (DNA): TGTGCCAGCAGTTACCTTGACAGTTCTAACTATGGCTACACCTTC. Its translation: CASSYLDSSNYGYTF.

This clonotype occurred a few times. The chain recombines TRBV28 with TRBJ1-5; TRBD1 is a possible D gene (5 bases). V was trimmed by 3 bases and J by 9 bases, leaving 12 bases between them. The CDR3 is 13 amino acids. Germline CDR1 MDHEN, CDR2 SYDVKM. CDR3 coding DNA: TGTGCCAGCAGTTTTGGGGGTCCGGGGCCCCAGCATTTT. It codes for CASSFGGPGPQHF.

This clonotype was seen ten or more times. The chain employs TRBV7-2 and TRBJ1-5; no definite D call. Germline assignment: CDR1 SGHTA and CDR2 FQGNSA. The V gene lost 3 bases and the J gene lost 4 bases, with 7 bases spanning the gap. This CDR3 is built from 13 residues. CDR3 region: CASSFISNQPQHF. The DNA of the CDR3 is TGTGCCAGCAGCTTCATTTCAAATCAGCCCCAGCATTTT.

Comment on this clonotype: As the CDR3 is not closed by the conserved phenylalanine or tryptophan, this likely results from a read error. The chain employs TRBV4-3 and TRBJ1-1, with D hard to call. The germline V gene has CDR1 LGHNA and CDR2 YSLEER. The CDR3 consists of 13 residues. V lost 1 base and J lost 5, with 8 bases in between. CDR3 region: CASSQVSGTEAFL. CDR3 DNA: TGCGCCAGCAGCCAAGTTTCCGGTACTGAAGCTTTCCTT.

This clonotype was observed many times. V and J are TRBV7-2 and TRBJ1-5; D uncertain. CDR1 and CDR2 (germline): SGHTA, FQGNSA. The V end lost 0 bases, the J end lost 7 bases, and 7 bases lay between the germline ends. The CDR3 has 13 residues. The CDR3 bases are TGTGCCAGCAGCTTAGCCGCGGGACAGCCCCAGCATTTT. This sequence encodes CASSLAAGQPQHF.

The chain is built from TRBV20-1 and TRBJ1-2; D is undetermined. The V and J ends lost 0 bases and 6 bases respectively, with 14 bases between them. The germline gives CDR1 DFQATT, CDR2 SNEGSKA (reference sequence). This CDR3 has 14 residues. CDR3 sequence reads: CSARDTQTGNGYTF. The CDR3 bases are TGCAGTGCTAGAGATACACAGACGGGCAATGGCTACACCTTC.

V gene TRBV30 combines with J gene TRBJ2-7; possible D gene TRBD2, 5 bases. Trimming left V 0 bases short and J 2 bases short, with 8 bases between. CDR1 is GTSNPN, CDR2 SVGIG, per germline (reference sequence). This CDR3 has 13 amino acids. The CDR3 loop reads CAWSVLRAYEQYF. CDR3 bases: TGTGCCTGGAGTGTACTGCGGGCCTACGAGCAGTACTTC. Full variable domain (outside the CDR3, taken from reference TRBV30 and TRBJ2-7): SQTIHQWPATLVQPVGSPLSLECTVEGTSNPNLYWYRQAAGRGLQLLFYSVGIGQISSEVPQNLSASRPQDRQFILSSKKLLLSDSGFYLCAWSVLRAYEQYFGPGTRLTVT.

This clonotype was observed at least ten times. The V and J genes are TRBV3-1 and TRBJ2-5; the D call may be TRBD1 or TRBD2 (5 bases each). Germline loops: CDR1 LGHDT, CDR2 YNNKEL (reference sequence). Trimming took 1 base from V and 5 from J, leaving 11 bases between them. The CDR3 loop spans 14 amino acids. This chain's CDR3 is CASSQGSREETQYF. The CDR3, as DNA: TGTGCCAGCAGCCAAGGTAGCAGGGAGGAGACCCAGTACTTC.

In its sample, this clonotype was seen many times. The rearrangement links TRBV28 to TRBJ2-7, with TRBD1 as a possible D gene (6 bases). Per germline, CDR1 MDHEN and CDR2 SYDVKM. This CDR3 is 13 amino acids long. The V and J ends lost 3 bases and 5 bases respectively, with 11 bases between them. CDR3 in DNA: TGTGCCAGCAGTTTGTCAACAGGGAACGAGCAGTACTTC. Its translation is CASSLSTGNEQYF.

In this sample, this clonotype turned up many times. This rearrangement joins TRBV18 to TRBJ2-7, with a tentative D call TRBD1 (6 bases). Per the germline V gene, CDR1 is KGHSH and CDR2 is LQKENI. V was clipped by 3 bases and J by 5 bases, with 14 bases between them. There are 14 residues in the CDR3. CDR3 protein: CASSPPGQRNEQYF. CDR3 DNA: TGTGCCAGCTCACCTCCGGGACAAAGGAACGAGCAGTACTTC. Using reference TRBV18 and TRBJ2-7 for the parts outside the CDR3, the full variable domain is NAGVMQNPRHLVRRRGQEARLRCSPMKGHSHVYWYRQLPEEGLKFMVYLQKENIIDESGMPKERFSAEFPKEGPSILRIQQVVRGDSAAYFCASSPPGQRNEQYFGPGTRLTVT.